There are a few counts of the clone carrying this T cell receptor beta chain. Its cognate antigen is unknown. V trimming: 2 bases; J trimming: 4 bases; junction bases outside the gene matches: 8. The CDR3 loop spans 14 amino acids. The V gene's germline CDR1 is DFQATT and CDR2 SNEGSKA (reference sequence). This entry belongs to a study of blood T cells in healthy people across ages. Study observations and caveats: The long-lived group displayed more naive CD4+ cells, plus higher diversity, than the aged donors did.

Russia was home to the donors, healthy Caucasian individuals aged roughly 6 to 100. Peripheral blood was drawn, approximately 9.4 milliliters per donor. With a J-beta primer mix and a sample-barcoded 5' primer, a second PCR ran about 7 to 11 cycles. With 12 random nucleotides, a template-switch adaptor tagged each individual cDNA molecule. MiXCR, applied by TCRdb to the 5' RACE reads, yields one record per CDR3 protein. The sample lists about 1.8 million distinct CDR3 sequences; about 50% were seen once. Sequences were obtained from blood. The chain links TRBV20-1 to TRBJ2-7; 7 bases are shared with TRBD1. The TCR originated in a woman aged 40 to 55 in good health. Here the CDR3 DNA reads TGCAGTGCTAGACCCCCCCGGGACAGATACGAGCAGTACTTC. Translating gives CSARPPRDRYEQYF.